This TCR beta chain comes out of a study of a mutant IDH1 vaccine in newly diagnosed glioma. Study-level background: Initiation of the vaccine course occurred 4-6 weeks after radiotherapy alone, or alongside temozolomide cycles.

This clone was counted only a few times. What it binds is not known. Time point denoted: week 23, last vaccination. The content of each vaccine dose was 300 ug of mutant IDH1 20-mer peptide, and topical imiquimod accompanied it. Donor diagnoses consisted of new WHO grade 3 or 4 IDH1-mutant, ATRX-lost astrocytomas. CDR1 and CDR2 (germline): MNHEY, SVGAGI. V shed 5 bases and J shed 1 base, with 11 bases lying between them. This CDR3 has 14 amino acids. Assay: immunoSEQ multiplex PCR; the TCRdb copy retains only in-frame clones and omits some. The data contain 35,000 to 45,000 clones, about 78% of them singletons. General study results and limits: Pseudoprogression looked unconnected to shifts in top peripheral T cell clonotypes.

The genes are TRBV6-5 and TRBJ1-1; TRBD1 might be the D (5 bases). The receptor comes from a woman aged 40 to 50 with glioma. Some clones in this sample may be carry-over from other donors' samples. The source material was PBMCs, sampled from a glioma patient whose treatment included an IDH1 peptide vaccine. CDR3 loop: CASSGHQGNTEAFF. For the CDR3, the DNA is TGTGCCAGCAGTGGACACCAGGGGAACACTGAAGCTTTCTTT.